The rows below give T cell receptor beta chains drawn from one sample of a study of CD8 T cells in ankylosing spondylitis. TCRdb passed the 5' RACE reads through MiXCR, listing each CDR3 protein once. There are some 38,000 distinct CDR3 sequences in the sample; 10% occur only once, and approximately 16% lies in the top ten. Sequences were obtained from blood, either unsorted or a sorted T cell fraction (not recorded which). These receptors all come from a male donor with ankylosing spondylitis or in good health (not recorded which). CDR3s include the opening cysteine and the closing phenylalanine or tryptophan. Fields, in order: J gene, clone size, V gene, CDR3 length, D gene, CDR3 DNA, CDR3 protein. The D gene is left open where the match is weak. A row's size may be missing; if present it is once, few, many or a size class.

j_call: TRBJ2-4; clone_size: many; v_call: TRBV7-8; cdr3_length: 12; d_call: NA; cdr3_nt: TGTGCCAGCAGCTTAGCCAAAAACATTCAGTACTTC; cdr3_aa: CASSLAKNIQYF
j_call: TRBJ2-5; clone_size: many; v_call: TRBV10-3; cdr3_length: 17; d_call: NA; cdr3_nt: TGTGCCATCAGTGAGTCACGGGCGGGATCGATCCAAGAGACCCAGTACTTC; cdr3_aa: CAISESRAGSIQETQYF
j_call: TRBJ2-5; clone_size: many; v_call: TRBV12-3/TRBV12-4; cdr3_length: 11; d_call: NA; cdr3_nt: TGTGCCAGCAGTTTAGGGGGGACCCAGTACTTC; cdr3_aa: CASSLGGTQYF
j_call: TRBJ1-4; clone_size: NA; v_call: TRBV2; cdr3_length: 14; d_call: NA; cdr3_nt: TGTGCCAGCAGGGCAAACCGGGACGCTGAAAAACTGTTTTTT; cdr3_aa: CASRANRDAEKLFF
j_call: TRBJ2-5; clone_size: many; v_call: TRBV15; cdr3_length: 15; d_call: TRBD1; cdr3_nt: TGTGCCACCAGCAGGGGACAGGGCCCTCGGGAGACCCAGTACTTC; cdr3_aa: CATSRGQGPRETQYF
j_call: TRBJ1-5; clone_size: many; v_call: TRBV18; cdr3_length: 17; d_call: NA; cdr3_nt: TGTGCCAGCTCACCACCGTCAGGGTCTGTCCGCAATCAGCCCCAGCATTTT; cdr3_aa: CASSPPSGSVRNQPQHF
j_call: TRBJ2-5; clone_size: many; v_call: TRBV14; cdr3_length: 15; d_call: NA; cdr3_nt: TGTGCCAGCAGCCCGCGAAGGGCAGTCCAAGAGACCCAGTACTTC; cdr3_aa: CASSPRRAVQETQYF
j_call: TRBJ2-7; clone_size: many; v_call: TRBV6-2/TRBV6-3; cdr3_length: 17; d_call: NA; cdr3_nt: TGTGCCAGCAGTTACCCTGAGGGCCAGGGGTTTTCCTACGAGCAGTACTTC; cdr3_aa: CASSYPEGQGFSYEQYF
j_call: TRBJ2-6; clone_size: NA; v_call: TRBV18; cdr3_length: 12; d_call: TRBD1; cdr3_nt: TGTGCCAGCTCAAGACCACAGGGGGTCCCTACTTTC; cdr3_aa: CASSRPQGVPTF
j_call: TRBJ2-3; clone_size: many; v_call: TRBV5-6; cdr3_length: 15; d_call: TRBD2; cdr3_nt: TGTGCCAGCAGCTTGTATCTAGCGGGAGCAGATACGCAGTATTTT; cdr3_aa: CASSLYLAGADTQYF
j_call: TRBJ2-7; clone_size: NA; v_call: TRBV29-1; cdr3_length: 15; d_call: TRBD2; cdr3_nt: TGCAGCGTCACTTCTCCCGGGACTAGCGCTTACGAGCAGTACTTC; cdr3_aa: CSVTSPGTSAYEQYF
j_call: TRBJ2-7; clone_size: many; v_call: TRBV28; cdr3_length: 15; d_call: TRBD1; cdr3_nt: TGTGCCAGCAGTTTTCCGTCGGGACAGGGTCCCGAGCAGTACTTC; cdr3_aa: CASSFPSGQGPEQYF
j_call: TRBJ2-7; clone_size: many; v_call: TRBV29-1; cdr3_length: 13; d_call: TRBD2; cdr3_nt: TGCAGCGCATTAGCGGGAGGGCCAGTCGAGCAGTACTTC; cdr3_aa: CSALAGGPVEQYF
j_call: TRBJ2-7; clone_size: many; v_call: TRBV2; cdr3_length: 14; d_call: NA; cdr3_nt: TGTGCCAGCAGTGGGGATCGGGGGCCCTACGAGCAGTACTTC; cdr3_aa: CASSGDRGPYEQYF
j_call: TRBJ1-5; clone_size: few; v_call: TRBV19; cdr3_length: 14; d_call: NA; cdr3_nt: TGTGCCAGTACGACAGTTATTAGCAATCAGCCCCAGCATTTT; cdr3_aa: CASTTVISNQPQHF
j_call: TRBJ2-1; clone_size: many; v_call: TRBV10-3; cdr3_length: 11; d_call: NA; cdr3_nt: TGTGCCATCAGTGATAGTGGTGAGCAGTTCTTC; cdr3_aa: CAISDSGEQFF
j_call: TRBJ1-3; clone_size: many; v_call: TRBV7-8; cdr3_length: 17; d_call: TRBD1; cdr3_nt: TGTGCCAGCAGCAAAGCTACAGGGGGCACCTCTGGAAACACCATATATTTT; cdr3_aa: CASSKATGGTSGNTIYF
j_call: TRBJ2-7; clone_size: many; v_call: TRBV9; cdr3_length: 14; d_call: NA; cdr3_nt: TGTGCCAGCAGCGTAGGAACGTTGGGCTACGAGCAGTACTTC; cdr3_aa: CASSVGTLGYEQYF
j_call: TRBJ2-7; clone_size: many; v_call: TRBV4-1; cdr3_length: 14; d_call: TRBD1; cdr3_nt: TGCGCCAGCAGCCAAGATGATCAGGGGGTCGAGCAGTACTTC; cdr3_aa: CASSQDDQGVEQYF
j_call: TRBJ2-3; clone_size: once; v_call: TRBV21-1; cdr3_length: 14; d_call: NA; cdr3_nt: TGTGCCAGCAGTCCCGCCAGACTCACAGATACGCAGTATTTT; cdr3_aa: CASSPARLTDTQYF
j_call: TRBJ1-4; clone_size: NA; v_call: TRBV28; cdr3_length: 14; d_call: NA; cdr3_nt: TGTGCCAGCAGTTTTCTGACAGTTAATGAAAAACTGTTTTTT; cdr3_aa: CASSFLTVNEKLFF
j_call: TRBJ2-5; clone_size: many; v_call: TRBV7-9; cdr3_length: 13; d_call: NA; cdr3_nt: TGTGCCAGCAGCTTAGAGGGCATGGAGACCCAGTACTTC; cdr3_aa: CASSLEGMETQYF
j_call: TRBJ2-7; clone_size: NA; v_call: TRBV6-1; cdr3_length: 14; d_call: TRBD1; cdr3_nt: TGTGCCAGCAGTCAAGGGACAGAAGCCTACGAGCAGTACTTC; cdr3_aa: CASSQGTEAYEQYF
j_call: TRBJ2-1; clone_size: many; v_call: TRBV12-3/TRBV12-4; cdr3_length: 13; d_call: NA; cdr3_nt: TGTGCCAGCAGTTTATTAACGGGCAATGAGCAGTTCTTC; cdr3_aa: CASSLLTGNEQFF
j_call: TRBJ2-1; clone_size: many; v_call: TRBV11-1; cdr3_length: 16; d_call: NA; cdr3_nt: TGTGCCAGCAGCCTCCGTCCTTCCCCTGCCTACAATGAGCAGTTCTTC; cdr3_aa: CASSLRPSPAYNEQFF
j_call: TRBJ2-3; clone_size: few; v_call: TRBV27; cdr3_length: 13; d_call: TRBD1; cdr3_nt: TGTGCCAGCAGGCAGGACAGGCTGGGGACGCAGTATTTT; cdr3_aa: CASRQDRLGTQYF
j_call: TRBJ2-1; clone_size: once; v_call: TRBV5-1; cdr3_length: 15; d_call: TRBD2; cdr3_nt: TGCGCCAGCAGCCAACTAGCGGGATCCTACAATGAGCAGTTCTTC; cdr3_aa: CASSQLAGSYNEQFF
j_call: TRBJ2-1; clone_size: many; v_call: TRBV4-1; cdr3_length: 15; d_call: TRBD2; cdr3_nt: TGCGCCAGCAGCCAAACTAGCGGGAGGTTGAATGAGCAGTTCTTC; cdr3_aa: CASSQTSGRLNEQFF
j_call: TRBJ2-3; clone_size: many; v_call: TRBV5-5; cdr3_length: 15; d_call: TRBD2; cdr3_nt: TGTGCCAGCAGACTACTAGCGGGGGCCACAGATACGCAGTATTTT; cdr3_aa: CASRLLAGATDTQYF
j_call: TRBJ1-5; clone_size: many; v_call: TRBV20-1; cdr3_length: 15; d_call: TRBD1; cdr3_nt: TGCAGTGCACCACAGGGGGGGGGTAGCAATCAGCCCCAGCATTTT; cdr3_aa: CSAPQGGGSNQPQHF
j_call: TRBJ2-1; clone_size: medium-sized; v_call: TRBV29-1; cdr3_length: 14; d_call: NA; cdr3_nt: TGCAGCGTTGATTACCCCCAGGGGTACAATGAGCAGTTCTTC; cdr3_aa: CSVDYPQGYNEQFF
j_call: TRBJ2-1; clone_size: many; v_call: TRBV12-3/TRBV12-4; cdr3_length: 13; d_call: NA; cdr3_nt: TGTGCCAGCAGTTTCCTAGCGTTGAGTGAGCAGTTCTTC; cdr3_aa: CASSFLALSEQFF
j_call: TRBJ1-3; clone_size: many; v_call: TRBV20-1; cdr3_length: 16; d_call: NA; cdr3_nt: TGCAGGGACGAAATATATGAGACAGGCTCTGGAAACACCATATATTTT; cdr3_aa: CRDEIYETGSGNTIYF
j_call: TRBJ1-3; clone_size: many; v_call: TRBV7-9; cdr3_length: 15; d_call: NA; cdr3_nt: TGTGCCAGCAGCTTAATGGCGGCGCCCGGAAACACCATATATTTT; cdr3_aa: CASSLMAAPGNTIYF
j_call: TRBJ2-2; clone_size: few; v_call: TRBV29-1; cdr3_length: 15; d_call: NA; cdr3_nt: TGCAGCGTAGATCTCAATTCCCCCACCACCGGGGAGCTGTTTTTT; cdr3_aa: CSVDLNSPTTGELFF
j_call: TRBJ1-1; clone_size: many; v_call: TRBV20-1; cdr3_length: 10; d_call: TRBD1; cdr3_nt: TGCAGTGCCACAAGGGACAGAACTTTCTTT; cdr3_aa: CSATRDRTFF
j_call: TRBJ2-1; clone_size: many; v_call: TRBV5-4; cdr3_length: 15; d_call: TRBD2; cdr3_nt: TGTGCCAGCACCTCCGGGACTAGCGGGAGAAATGAGCAGTTCTTC; cdr3_aa: CASTSGTSGRNEQFF
j_call: TRBJ1-1; clone_size: many; v_call: TRBV6-2/TRBV6-3; cdr3_length: 15; d_call: NA; cdr3_nt: TGTGCCAGCAGTTACGCGGCAGCTGGGAACACTGAAGCTTTCTTT; cdr3_aa: CASSYAAAGNTEAFF
j_call: TRBJ2-7; clone_size: many; v_call: TRBV6-5; cdr3_length: 16; d_call: TRBD2; cdr3_nt: TGTGCCAGCAGTCACGGCGGGGGTACTACTACCTACGAGCAGTACTTC; cdr3_aa: CASSHGGGTTTYEQYF
j_call: TRBJ1-3; clone_size: many; v_call: TRBV29-1; cdr3_length: 11; d_call: NA; cdr3_nt: TGCAGCGTTTTATCTGGAAACACCATATATTTT; cdr3_aa: CSVLSGNTIYF
j_call: TRBJ1-5; clone_size: many; v_call: TRBV12-3/TRBV12-4; cdr3_length: 18; d_call: NA; cdr3_nt: TGTGCCAGCAGTTTGGTTGTGGGGGGCCTGGGGGGCAATCAGCCCCAGCATTTT; cdr3_aa: CASSLVVGGLGGNQPQHF
j_call: TRBJ2-1; clone_size: many; v_call: TRBV5-1; cdr3_length: 14; d_call: TRBD2; cdr3_nt: TGCGCCAGCAGCCGTACTAGCGGGAGCTCTGAGCAGTTCTTC; cdr3_aa: CASSRTSGSSEQFF
j_call: TRBJ1-1; clone_size: many; v_call: TRBV12-3/TRBV12-4; cdr3_length: 12; d_call: NA; cdr3_nt: TGTGCCAGCAGTTCCGGGTTAACTGAAGCTTTCTTT; cdr3_aa: CASSSGLTEAFF